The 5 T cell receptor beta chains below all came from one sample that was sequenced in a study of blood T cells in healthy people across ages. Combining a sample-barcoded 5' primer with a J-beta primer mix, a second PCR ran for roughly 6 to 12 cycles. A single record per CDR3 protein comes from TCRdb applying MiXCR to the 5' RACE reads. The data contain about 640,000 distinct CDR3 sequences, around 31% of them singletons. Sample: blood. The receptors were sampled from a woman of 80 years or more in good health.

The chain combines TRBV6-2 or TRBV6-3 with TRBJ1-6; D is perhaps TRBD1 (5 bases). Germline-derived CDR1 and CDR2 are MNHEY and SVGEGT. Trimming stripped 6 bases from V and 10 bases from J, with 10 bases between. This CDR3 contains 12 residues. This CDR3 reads CASRQTASPLHF. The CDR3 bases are TGTGCCAGCAGGCAGACAGCCTCACCCCTCCACTTT.

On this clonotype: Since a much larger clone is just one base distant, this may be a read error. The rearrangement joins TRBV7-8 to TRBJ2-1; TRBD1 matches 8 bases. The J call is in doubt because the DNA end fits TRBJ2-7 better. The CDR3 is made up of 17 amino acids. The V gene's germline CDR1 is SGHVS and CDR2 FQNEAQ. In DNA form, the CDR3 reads TGTGCCAGCAACGCCGGACAGGGACCCAACTCCTACAATGAGCAGTACTTC. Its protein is CASNAGQGPNSYNEQYF.

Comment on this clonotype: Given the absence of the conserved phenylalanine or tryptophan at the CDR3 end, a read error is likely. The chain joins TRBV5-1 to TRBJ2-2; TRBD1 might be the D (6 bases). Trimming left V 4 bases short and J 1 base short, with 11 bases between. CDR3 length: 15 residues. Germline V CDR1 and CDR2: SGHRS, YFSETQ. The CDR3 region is CASSPRGRNTGELFV. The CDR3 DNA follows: TGCGCCAGCAGCCCCAGGGGCCGGAACACCGGGGAGCTGTTTGTT.

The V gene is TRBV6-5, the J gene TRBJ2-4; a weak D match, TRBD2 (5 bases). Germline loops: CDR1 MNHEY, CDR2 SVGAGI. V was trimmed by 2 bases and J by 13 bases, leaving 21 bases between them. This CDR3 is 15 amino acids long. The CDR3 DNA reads TGTGCCAGCAGTTACGGAGGTGCATCTTCCTACGGGCAGTACTTC. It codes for CASSYGGASSYGQYF.

DNA for the CDR3: TGCGCCAGCAGCGACCAGGGAGCGGAAGATACGCAGTATTTT. Translating gives CASSDQGAEDTQYF. The gene calls are TRBV5-1 and TRBJ2-3, with D perhaps assigned TRBD1 or TRBD2 (5 bases each). With 4 bases removed from V and 5 bases from J, the gap between germline ends came to 14 bases. CDR1 is SGHRS and CDR2 is YFSETQ in the germline V gene. The CDR3 spans 14 residues.